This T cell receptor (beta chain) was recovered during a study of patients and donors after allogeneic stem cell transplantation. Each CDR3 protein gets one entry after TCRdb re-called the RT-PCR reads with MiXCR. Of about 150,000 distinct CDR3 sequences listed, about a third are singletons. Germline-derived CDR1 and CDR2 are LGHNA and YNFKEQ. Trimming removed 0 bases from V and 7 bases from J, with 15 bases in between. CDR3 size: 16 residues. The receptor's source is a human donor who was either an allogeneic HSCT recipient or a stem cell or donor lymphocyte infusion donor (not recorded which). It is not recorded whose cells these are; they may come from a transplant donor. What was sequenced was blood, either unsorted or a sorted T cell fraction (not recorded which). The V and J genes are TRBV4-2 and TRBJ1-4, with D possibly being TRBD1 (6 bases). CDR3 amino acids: CASSQDRGALGEKLFF. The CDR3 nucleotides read TGTGCCAGCAGCCAAGACCGGGGGGCGCTTGGTGAAAAACTGTTTTTT.